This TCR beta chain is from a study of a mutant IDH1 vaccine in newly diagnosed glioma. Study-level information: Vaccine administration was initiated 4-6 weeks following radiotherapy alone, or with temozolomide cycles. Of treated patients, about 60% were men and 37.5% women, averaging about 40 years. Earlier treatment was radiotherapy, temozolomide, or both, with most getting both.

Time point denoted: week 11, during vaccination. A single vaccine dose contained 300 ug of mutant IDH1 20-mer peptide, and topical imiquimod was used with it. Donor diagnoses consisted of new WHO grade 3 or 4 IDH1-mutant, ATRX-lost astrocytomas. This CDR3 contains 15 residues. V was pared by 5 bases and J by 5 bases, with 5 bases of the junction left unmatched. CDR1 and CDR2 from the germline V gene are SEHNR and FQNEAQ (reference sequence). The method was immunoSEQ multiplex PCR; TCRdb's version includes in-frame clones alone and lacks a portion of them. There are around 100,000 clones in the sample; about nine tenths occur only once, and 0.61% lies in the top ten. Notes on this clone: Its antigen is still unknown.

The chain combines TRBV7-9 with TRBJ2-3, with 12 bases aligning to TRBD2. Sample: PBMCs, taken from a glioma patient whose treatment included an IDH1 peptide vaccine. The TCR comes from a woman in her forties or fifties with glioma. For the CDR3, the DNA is TGTGCCAGCAGCCGACTAGCGGGAGTTGGAGATACGCAGTATTTT. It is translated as CASSRLAGVGDTQYF.